This TCR beta chain was identified in a study of neoadjuvant anti-PD-1 for oral cavity cancer. Across the study: Most patients had three to four biweekly doses of 3 mg/kg nivolumab before resection.

The method was immunoSEQ multiplex PCR; TCRdb's version includes in-frame clones alone and lacks a portion of them. This repertoire shows more than 7,000 clones, around 48% found once; its top ten account for 11%. Study-wide findings and caveats: With three patients per group, TCR findings need larger cohorts.

There are 17 residues in the CDR3. V lost 3 bases, J lost 3 bases, and 11 bases stayed unmatched. Looked up from germline, CDR1 is SGHNT and CDR2 is YYREEE (reference sequence). Regarding this clone: What it binds is not known.

This TCR derives from a person aged 40-85 years with oral cavity squamous cell carcinoma. The rearrangement joins TRBV5-4 to TRBJ2-1, with TRBD2 identical over 8 bases. Sequenced material: tumor tissue, taken before nivolumab (anti-PD-1) treatment. Written as DNA, the CDR3 is TGTGCCAGCAGCTCTGTTGGCGGGGGGAGGGGCTACAATGAGCAGTTCTTC. Residues: CASSSVGGGRGYNEQFF.